This T cell receptor (beta chain) was captured by sequencing in a study of shared clonotypes between healthy human individuals. This CDR3 is built from 13 residues. Deletions cut 3 bases from V and 4 bases from J, with 9 bases between. The germline V gene encodes CDR1 SGDLS and CDR2 YYNGEE. Libraries were prepared by immunoSEQ multiplex PCR; TCRdb keeps only in-frame clonotypes and omits some of them. The data show approximately 2.5 million clones, with approximately 94% seen just once and about 0.39% held by the top ten. Sequencing used naive CD4+ T cells from PBMCs. The subset was: CD45RA+ positively selected. This TCR was sampled from a man aged 18 to 30 in good health. Some clones in this sample may be carry-over from other donors' samples. The V gene is TRBV9, the J gene TRBJ2-3; D gene unclear. CDR3 nucleotides: TGTGCCAGCAGCGCGCCAGTGTCAGATACGCAGTATTTT. Translated: CASSAPVSDTQYF.